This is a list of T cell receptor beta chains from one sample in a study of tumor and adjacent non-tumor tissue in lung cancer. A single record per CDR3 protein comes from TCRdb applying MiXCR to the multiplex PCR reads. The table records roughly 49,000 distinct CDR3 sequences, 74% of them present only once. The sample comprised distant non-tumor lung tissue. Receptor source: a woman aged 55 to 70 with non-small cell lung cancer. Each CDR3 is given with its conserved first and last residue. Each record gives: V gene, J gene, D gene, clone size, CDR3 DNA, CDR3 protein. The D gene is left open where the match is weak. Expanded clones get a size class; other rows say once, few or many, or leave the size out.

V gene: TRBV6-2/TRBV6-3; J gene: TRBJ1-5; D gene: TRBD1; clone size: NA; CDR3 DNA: TGTGATAGCAAGACGGACAGGGATTTCAATCAGCCCCAGCATTTT; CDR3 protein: CDSKTDRDFNQPQHF
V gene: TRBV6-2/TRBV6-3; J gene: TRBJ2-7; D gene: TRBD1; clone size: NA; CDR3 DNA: TGTGCCAGCAGTGTGGACAGGGTTGGCGAACAGTACTTC; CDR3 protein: CASSVDRVGEQYF
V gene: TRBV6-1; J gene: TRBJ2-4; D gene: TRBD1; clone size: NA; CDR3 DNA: TGTGCCAACAGTGACCTGGGACAGTCAGCCAAAAACATTCAGTACTTC; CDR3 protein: CANSDLGQSAKNIQYF
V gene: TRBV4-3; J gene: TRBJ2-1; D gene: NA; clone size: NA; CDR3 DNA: TGCGCCAGCAGCCAAGATGGGATGTTCTACAATGAGCAGTTCTTC; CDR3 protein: CASSQDGMFYNEQFF
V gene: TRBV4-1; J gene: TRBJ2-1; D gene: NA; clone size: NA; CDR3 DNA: TGCGCCAGCAGTCAAGTTTCAGGGGCCTACACTGAGCAGTTCTTC; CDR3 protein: CASSQVSGAYTEQFF
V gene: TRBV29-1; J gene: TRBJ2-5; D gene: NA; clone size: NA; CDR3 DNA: TGCGGCGTTGAAGGGCCCATGGGAGAAGTAGAGACCCAGTACTTC; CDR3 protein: CGVEGPMGEVETQYF
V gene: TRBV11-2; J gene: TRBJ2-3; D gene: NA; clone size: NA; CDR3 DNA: TGTGTCAGCAGCGCCACCTGGACGGCCACAGAAACGCAGTATTTT; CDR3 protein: CVSSATWTATETQYF
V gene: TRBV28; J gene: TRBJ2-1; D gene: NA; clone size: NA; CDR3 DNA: TGTGCCAGCAGTTTATCCCGATGCAATGAACAGTTCTTC; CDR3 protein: CASSLSRCNEQFF
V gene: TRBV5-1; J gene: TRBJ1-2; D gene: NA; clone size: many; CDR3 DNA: TGCGCCAGCAGCTTGGAGGTGGGCAACTCGGCTGGCTACACCTTC; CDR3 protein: CASSLEVGNSAGYTF
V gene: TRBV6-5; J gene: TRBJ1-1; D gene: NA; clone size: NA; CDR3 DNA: TGTGCCAGCGGGGGACACCTGAGCACTGAAGCTTTCTTT; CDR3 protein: CASGGHLSTEAFF
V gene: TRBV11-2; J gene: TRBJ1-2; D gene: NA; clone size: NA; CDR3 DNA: TGTGCCGGCAGTCCCTCCACGTCGGACATGAGCTATGGCTACACATTC; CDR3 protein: CAGSPSTSDMSYGYTF
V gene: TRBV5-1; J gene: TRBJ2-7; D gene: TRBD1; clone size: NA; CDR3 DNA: TGCGCCAGCAGTTTGGACAGGGGGCCCTACGGGCAGTACTTC; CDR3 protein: CASSLDRGPYGQYF
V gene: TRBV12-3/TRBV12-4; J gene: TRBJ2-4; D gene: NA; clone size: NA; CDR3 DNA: TGTGCCAGCAGCCCTCGGGGAAACATTCAGCAGTTC; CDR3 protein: CASSPRGNIQQF
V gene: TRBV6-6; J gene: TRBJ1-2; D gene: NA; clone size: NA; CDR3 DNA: TGTGCCAGCATTAATACATTAACGGACAGCACCGGCTATGGCTACACCTTC; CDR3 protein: CASINTLTDSTGYGYTF
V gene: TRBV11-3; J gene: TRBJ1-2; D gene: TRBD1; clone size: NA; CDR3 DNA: TGTGCCAGCAAACACGGACAGGGGGGGTTCGGCTGCACCTTC; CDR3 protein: CASKHGQGGFGCTF
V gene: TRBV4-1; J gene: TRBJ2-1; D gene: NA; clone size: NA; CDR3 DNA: TGCGCCAGCGGCCAAGCGGCTAGCGTGGGGCCCAATGAGCAGTTCTTC; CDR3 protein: CASGQAASVGPNEQFF
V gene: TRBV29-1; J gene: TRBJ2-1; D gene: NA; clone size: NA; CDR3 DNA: TGCAGCGTTGGCCACAGGGCTCGTGAGCAGTTATTC; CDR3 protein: CSVGHRAREQLF
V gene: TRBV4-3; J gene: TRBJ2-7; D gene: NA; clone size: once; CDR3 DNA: TGCGCCTGTAGCCAGACCCTATTCCCTCTCGAGCAGTACTTC; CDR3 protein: CACSQTLFPLEQYF
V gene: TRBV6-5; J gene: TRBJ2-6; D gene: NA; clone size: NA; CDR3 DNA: TGTGCCAGCAGGTACGGCTCTGGGGCCAACGTCCTGACATTC; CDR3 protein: CASRYGSGANVLTF
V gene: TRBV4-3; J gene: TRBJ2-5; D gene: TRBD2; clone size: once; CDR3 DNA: TGTGCCAGCAGCCAAGATGCCCTAGCGGGAGGTGCGGGAGAGACCCAGTACTTC; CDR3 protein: CASSQDALAGGAGETQYF
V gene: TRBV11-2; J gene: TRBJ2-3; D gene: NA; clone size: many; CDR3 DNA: TGTGCCAGCAGCTTAGTTAAGGGGGGGGGGCCAGATACGCAGTATTTT; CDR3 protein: CASSLVKGGGPDTQYF
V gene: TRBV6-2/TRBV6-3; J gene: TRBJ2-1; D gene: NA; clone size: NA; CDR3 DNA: TGTGCCAGCAGTAAGCGGAAGGGCTCCTACAATGAACAGTTCTTC; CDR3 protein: CASSKRKGSYNEQFF
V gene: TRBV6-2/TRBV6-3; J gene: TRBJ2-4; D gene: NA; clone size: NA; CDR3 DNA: TGTGCCAGCAGTTACGGTGTCCAAGACATTCACTACTTC; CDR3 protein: CASSYGVQDIHYF
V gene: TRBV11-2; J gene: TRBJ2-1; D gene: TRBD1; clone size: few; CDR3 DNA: TGTGCCAGCACCTTAGGTACAGGGGCCCACAATGAGCAGTTCTTC; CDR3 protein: CASTLGTGAHNEQFF
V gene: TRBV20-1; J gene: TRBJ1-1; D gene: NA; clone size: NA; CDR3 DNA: TGCAATGCTAGTTCAAGTATGAACACTGAAGCTTTCTTT; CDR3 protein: CNASSSMNTEAFF
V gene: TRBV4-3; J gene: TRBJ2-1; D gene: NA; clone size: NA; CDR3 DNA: TGCGCCAGCAGCCATCTGCCTGGGACGAGGGCCAATGAGCAGTTCTTC; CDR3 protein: CASSHLPGTRANEQFF
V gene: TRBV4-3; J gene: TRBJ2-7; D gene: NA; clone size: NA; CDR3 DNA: TGCGCCAGCAGCCGAGTCACCGGGGGCTACGAGCAGTATTTC; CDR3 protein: CASSRVTGGYEQYF
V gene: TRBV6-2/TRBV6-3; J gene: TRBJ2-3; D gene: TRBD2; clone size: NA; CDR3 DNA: TGTGCCAGCCGACTAGCGGGATCTTTTACCACAGATACGCAGTATTTT; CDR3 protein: CASRLAGSFTTDTQYF
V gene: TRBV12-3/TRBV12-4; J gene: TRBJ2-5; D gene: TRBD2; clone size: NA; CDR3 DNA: TGTGCCAGCAGTTTCTCCCTTGCGGGAGTGGAGACCCAGTACTTC; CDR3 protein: CASSFSLAGVETQYF
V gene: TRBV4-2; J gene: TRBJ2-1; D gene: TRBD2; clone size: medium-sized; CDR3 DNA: TGTGCCAGCAGCCAAGATCCGAGCGGGGGGGCCCGAAATGAGCAGTTCTTC; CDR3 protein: CASSQDPSGGARNEQFF
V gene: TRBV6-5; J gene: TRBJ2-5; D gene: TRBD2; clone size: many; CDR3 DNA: TGTGCCAGCAGTCCCATAGCTAGCGGGAGTGGAGAGACCCAGTACTTC; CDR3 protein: CASSPIASGSGETQYF
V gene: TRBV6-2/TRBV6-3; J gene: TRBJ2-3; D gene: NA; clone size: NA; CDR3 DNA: TGTGCTAGCAGTTACGTCTCTAGTACAAATACGCAGTATTTT; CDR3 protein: CASSYVSSTNTQYF
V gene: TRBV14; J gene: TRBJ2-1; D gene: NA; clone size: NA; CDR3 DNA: TGTGCCAGCAGCTCGGACGTGGATGCTGAGCAGTTCTTC; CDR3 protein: CASSSDVDAEQFF
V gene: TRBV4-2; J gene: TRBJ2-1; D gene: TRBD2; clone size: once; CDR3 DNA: TGTGCCAGTAGCCAAGAAAGGCGGGGGGGGTCCGTTGATGAGCAGTTCTTC; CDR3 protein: CASSQERRGGSVDEQFF
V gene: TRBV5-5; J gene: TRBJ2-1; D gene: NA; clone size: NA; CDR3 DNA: TGTGCCAGGAGCTTGGGTCCAGGGGACTCCTACAATGAGCAGTTCTTC; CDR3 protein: CARSLGPGDSYNEQFF
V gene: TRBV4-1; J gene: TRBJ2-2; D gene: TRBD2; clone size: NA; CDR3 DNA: TGCGCCAACAGCCAAGAGCGGTTAAGGACTAGCAATGGGAACACCGGGGAGCTGTTTTTT; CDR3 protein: CANSQERLRTSNGNTGELFF
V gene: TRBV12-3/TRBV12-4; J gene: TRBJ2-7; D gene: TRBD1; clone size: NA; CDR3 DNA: TGTGCCAGCAGGAACCGGGACAGACTCTACGAGCAATATTTC; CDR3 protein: CASRNRDRLYEQYF
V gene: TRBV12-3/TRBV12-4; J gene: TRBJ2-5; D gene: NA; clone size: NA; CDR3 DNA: TGTGCCAGCAGATCGGCTAGCCGAGAGACCCAGTACTTT; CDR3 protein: CASRSASRETQYF
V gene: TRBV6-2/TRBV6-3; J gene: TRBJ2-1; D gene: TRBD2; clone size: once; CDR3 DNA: TGTGGCAGGAGAGCGGGAGGAGTAAATGAGCAGTTCTTC; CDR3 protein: CGRRAGGVNEQFF
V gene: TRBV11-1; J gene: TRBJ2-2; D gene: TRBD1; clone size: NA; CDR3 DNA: TGTGCCAGCAGCGCCTGGACAGGGGTGATCACCTGGGAGCTATTCTTT; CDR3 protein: CASSAWTGVITWELFF
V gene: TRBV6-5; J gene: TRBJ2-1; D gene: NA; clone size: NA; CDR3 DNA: TGTGCCAGCAGTAACTCGGGGACAATAAACAATGGGCAGTTCTTC; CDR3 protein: CASSNSGTINNGQFF
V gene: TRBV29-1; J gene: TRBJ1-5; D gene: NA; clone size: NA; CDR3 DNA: TGCAGCGTCAGGGGTGTTGGCAATCAGCCCCAGCATTTT; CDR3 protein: CSVRGVGNQPQHF
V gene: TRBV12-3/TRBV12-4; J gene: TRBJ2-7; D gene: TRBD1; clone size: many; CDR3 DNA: TGTACCAGCAGTTCCGGGACAGGGCGCTACGAGCAGTACTTC; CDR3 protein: CTSSSGTGRYEQYF
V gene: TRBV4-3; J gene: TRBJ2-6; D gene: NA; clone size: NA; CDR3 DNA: TGCGCCAGTAGCCCGGGATGGACCTCTAGGGCCAACGTCCTGACTTTC; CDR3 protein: CASSPGWTSRANVLTF
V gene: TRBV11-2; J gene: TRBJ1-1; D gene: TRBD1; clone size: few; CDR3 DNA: TGTGCCAGTAGCTATGGGACAGGGGGATACAGTGAAGCTTTCTTT; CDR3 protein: CASSYGTGGYSEAFF
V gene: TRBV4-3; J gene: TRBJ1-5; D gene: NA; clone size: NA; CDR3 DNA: TGCGCCAGCAGCCAAGGGACATTAAGCAATCAGACCAAGCATTTT; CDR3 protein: CASSQGTLSNQTKHF
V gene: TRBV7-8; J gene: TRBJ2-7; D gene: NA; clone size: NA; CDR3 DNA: TGTGCCAGCAGCTTAGGGGCGGGGGCCTACAGGCAGTACTTC; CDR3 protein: CASSLGAGAYRQYF
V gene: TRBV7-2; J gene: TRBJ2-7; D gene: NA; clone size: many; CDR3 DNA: TGTGCCAGCAGCGAAGGAGCAGGGGTTAACTACGAGCAGTACTTC; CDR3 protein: CASSEGAGVNYEQYF